The 30 T cell receptor beta chains presented below share a single source sample, sequenced in a study of regulatory T cells in long-lasting Graves disease. The time point was: newly diagnosed GD, antithyroid drugs for less than 3 months. From PBMCs, RNA was extracted and then used to make the TCR library. Building the TCR beta libraries relied on iRepertoire HTBI primers, and CDR3 regions underwent Arm-PCR. TCRdb independently ran MiXCR on the multiplex PCR reads; one entry per CDR3 protein. Here the sample spans some 250,000 distinct CDR3 sequences, around 19% being singletons. These records were also assigned to another study, of T cells in Graves' hyperthyroidism and ophthalmopathy.

Source: peripheral blood mononuclear cells (PBMCs), taken at new diagnosis, from a patient treated with antithyroid drugs. These receptors all come from a woman in her 30s with Graves disease.

The chain joins TRBV12-3 or TRBV12-4 to TRBJ2-1, with TRBD2 matching over 12 bases. J gave up 5 bases and V 3 bases, and 5 bases lay outside the gene matches. The CDR3 runs to 16 residues. CDR3 in DNA: TGTGCCAGCAGTTTTTCTAGCGGGGGGGCAGACAATGAGCAGTTCTTC. It yields the protein CASSFSSGGADNEQFF.

There are many counts of this clonotype. The junction does not match germline at one end; this may be a read error. The CDR3 DNA reads as TGTGCCAGCAGCAGCGGGAGCTCTGGGGCCAACGTCCTGACTTTC. Translating gives CASSSGSSGANVLTF. This chain connects TRBV5-1 to TRBJ2-6; TRBD2 matches at 8 bases. This CDR3 is built from 15 residues. Germline CDR1 reads SGHRS; CDR2 reads YFSETQ.

This clonotype was counted many times. The chain uses TRBV5-1 and TRBJ2-1; no reliable D call. CDR3 size: 16 residues. Trimming shortened V by 6 bases and J by 0 bases, and 16 bases separated the two germline ends. Germline V gene data show CDR1 as SGHRS and CDR2 as YFSETQ. The CDR3 coding sequence is TGCGCCAGCACCCCTCGGACGGAGAGCTCCTACAATGAGCAGTTCTTC. Protein: CASTPRTESSYNEQFF.

This clonotype has at least ten counts. The chain has TRBV6-1 and TRBJ1-2; D is possibly TRBD1 (6 bases). Trimming removed 10 bases from V and 2 bases from J, with 14 bases in between. From germline, CDR1 is MNHNS and CDR2 SASEGT. The CDR3 runs to 13 residues. The CDR3 loop reads CAIPRDKNYGYTF. As DNA, the CDR3 is TGTGCCATCCCCCGGGACAAGAACTATGGCTACACCTTC.

This clonotype was seen many times. The chain employs TRBV10-2 and TRBJ2-5, with 8 bases lining up with TRBD1. With V trimmed by 8 bases and J by 4 bases, 15 bases remained unmatched. Germline CDR1 is WSHSY and CDR2 is SAAADI. The CDR3 covers 16 residues. The chain's CDR3 is CASLDRGGVTPETQYF. DNA of the CDR3: TGCGCCAGCTTAGACAGGGGTGGTGTTACCCCAGAGACCCAGTACTTC.

This rearrangement joins TRBV28 to TRBJ2-5, with 8 bases fitting TRBD2. The CDR3 has 13 residues. Germline V lookup: CDR1 MDHEN, CDR2 SYDVKM. Trimming removed 6 bases from V and 7 bases from J; junction bases left unmatched: 7. The CDR3 DNA follows: TGTGCCAGCAGGCCGACTAGCGCTACGACCCAGTACTTC. Its protein is CASRPTSATTQYF.

This clonotype turned up a few times. CDR3 in DNA: TGCAGTGCTAGATTTCCCGCTCACTCTGGAAACACCATATATTTT. Amino acid sequence: CSARFPAHSGNTIYF. The chain recombines TRBV20-1 with TRBJ1-3, with D unclear. The CDR3 spans 15 residues. Germline assignment: CDR1 DFQATT and CDR2 SNEGSKA (reference sequence). Trimming left V 2 bases short and J 0 bases short, with 11 bases between.

This clonotype was counted ten times or more. The rearrangement uses TRBV20-1 and TRBJ1-6; 7 bases line up with TRBD1. In germline, CDR1 is DFQATT, CDR2 SNEGSKA (reference sequence). The V and J ends lost 4 bases and 7 bases, in that order; junction bases with no gene match: 1. The CDR3 totals 12 residues. This chain's CDR3 is CSATGGNSPLHF. As DNA, the CDR3 is TGCAGTGCTACAGGGGGGAATTCACCCCTCCACTTT.

On this clonotype: Sequence at one end of the junction differs from germline and may be a read error. The chain couples TRBV2 to TRBJ2-2; D perhaps matches TRBD2 (5 bases). Germline CDR1 and CDR2: SNHLY and FYNNEI. The CDR3 sequence is 16 residues long. In DNA, the CDR3 is TGTGCCAGCAGTGAAGTGGGAGCTTCGAACACCGGGGAGCTGTCTTTT. Amino acid sequence: CASSEVGASNTGELSF.

The CDR3, as DNA: TGCAGTGCCCGTAGCGGGACGAGCTCCTACAATGAGCAGTTCTTC. This gives the protein CSARSGTSSYNEQFF. The chain couples TRBV20-1 to TRBJ2-1; 8 nucleotides align to TRBD2. The CDR3 has 15 amino acids. In germline, CDR1 is DFQATT, CDR2 SNEGSKA (reference sequence). With V trimmed by 6 bases and J by 0 bases, 7 bases remained unmatched.

Note on this clonotype: The junction departs from the called germline gene at one end, perhaps through a read error. The V call is TRBV4-1, the J call TRBJ2-3; 7 nucleotides match TRBD1. CDR1 is MGHRA and CDR2 is YSYEKL in the germline V gene. This CDR3 has 16 residues. CDR3 coding DNA: TGCGCCAGCAGCCAAGGGTCTTACAGGGGCACAGATGCGCAGTATTTT. Translated, it gives CASSQGSYRGTDAQYF.

This clonotype was observed at least ten times. Here the CDR3 reads CASSLGHASYEQYF. CDR3 sequence (DNA): TGTGCCAGCAGCTTAGGGCACGCCTCCTACGAGCAGTACTTC. The rearrangement joins TRBV7-6 to TRBJ2-7; no firm D call. The CDR3 runs to 14 residues. Trimming pared 1 base from V and 0 bases from J, leaving 7 bases between. Germline loops: CDR1 SGHVS, CDR2 FNYEAQ.

This clonotype has ten or more counts. The chain carries TRBV12-3 or TRBV12-4 and TRBJ1-1, with 10 bases fitting TRBD1. CDR3 length equals 17 residues. V trimming: 3 bases; J trimming: 0 bases; junction bases outside the gene matches: 7. CDR3 loop: CASSFRGTGAVNTEAFF. Here the CDR3 DNA reads TGTGCCAGCAGTTTTCGTGGGACAGGGGCTGTGAACACTGAAGCTTTCTTT.

This clonotype was counted once. This may stem from a read error, because a much larger clone lies one nucleotide away. The gene calls are TRBV24-1 and TRBJ2-1; D unclear. Germline CDR1 KGHDR, CDR2 SFDVKD. The CDR3 runs 15 residues. CDR3 sequence (DNA): TGTGCCACCGGTGAGTCCCGGACCGTAAACAATGAGCAGTTCTTC. Residues: CATGESRTVNNEQFF.

This clonotype was observed a handful of times. The chain uses TRBV11-1 and TRBJ2-2; 7 bases align to TRBD2. CDR1 and CDR2 (germline): SGHAT, FQDESV (reference sequence). Trimming removed 5 bases from V and 5 bases from J; junction bases left unmatched: 5. This CDR3 region has 14 residues. The CDR3 DNA reads as TGTGCCAGCAGCCCGGACGGGGGGACCGGGGAGCTGTTTTTT. As protein: CASSPDGGTGELFF.

This sequence joins TRBV4-2 and TRBJ2-2, with D tentatively TRBD2 (6 bases). Germline V gene lookup returns CDR1 LGHNA and CDR2 YNFKEQ. Trimming took 4 bases from V and 4 from J, leaving 19 bases between them. The CDR3 covers 17 residues. CDR3 sequence (DNA): TGTGCCAGCAGCCGCCTCGTGGCGGAGGGTGGCACCGGGGAGCTGTTTTTT. Protein product: CASSRLVAEGGTGELFF.

This clonotype showed up many times. The CDR3 is CAQLRTNSPLHF. The CDR3 DNA reads as TGTGCTCAGCTACGGACTAATTCACCCCTCCACTTT. This sequence joins TRBV5-5 and TRBJ1-6; unclear D gene. The CDR3 consists of 12 residues. The germline V gene has CDR1 SGHKS and CDR2 YYEKEE (reference sequence).

This clonotype was seen ten or more times. The chain carries TRBV6-1 and TRBJ1-3; weak D call: TRBD1 (5 bases). CDR1 and CDR2 from the germline V gene are MNHNS and SASEGT. The CDR3 is 13 residues long. V dropped 10 bases and J dropped 2 bases, with 12 bases sitting between them. As DNA, the CDR3 is TGTGCCACCTCCCAGGGTACTGGAAACACCATATATTTT. Encoded protein: CATSQGTGNTIYF.

This clonotype was observed many times. The chain carries TRBV6-1 and TRBJ1-1; D is undetermined. The germline V gene encodes CDR1 MNHNS and CDR2 SASEGT. Trimming stripped 6 bases from V and 0 bases from J, with 11 bases between. This CDR3 contains 14 residues. CDR3 residues: CASRPDGVNTEAFF. The CDR3 DNA follows: TGTGCCAGCAGACCTGACGGTGTGAACACTGAAGCTTTCTTT.

This clonotype was observed many times. The chain has TRBV12-3 or TRBV12-4 and TRBJ2-2; no firm D call. V was shortened by 8 bases and J by 6 bases, with 13 bases between the two germline ends. The CDR3 runs to 13 residues. CDR3: CASRALWAGELFF. In nucleotides, the CDR3 is TGTGCCAGCCGAGCTCTGTGGGCCGGGGAGCTGTTTTTT.

For this clonotype: This may come from a read error, since a much larger clone is one base off. J is TRBJ2-3 and V is TRBV24-1; no firm D call. Trimming shortened V by 9 bases and J by 5 bases, and 14 bases separated the two germline ends. Germline loops: CDR1 KGHDR, CDR2 SFDVKD. The CDR3 has 13 residues. CDR3 protein: CATASDLIDTQYF. The CDR3 DNA sequence: TGTGCCACCGCGTCGGACCTCATAGATACGCAGTATTTT.

This clonotype was found many times. This chain uses TRBV4-2 with TRBJ2-3; perhaps D is TRBD1 or TRBD2 (5 bases each). The V end lost 0 bases, the J end lost 6 bases, and 13 bases lay between the germline ends. CDR3 length: 15 residues. Germline loops: CDR1 LGHNA, CDR2 YNFKEQ. The CDR3 loop reads CASSQEGDQPDTQYF. The DNA for the CDR3 is TGTGCCAGCAGCCAAGAAGGGGACCAACCGGATACGCAGTATTTT.

This clonotype has a count of ten or more. The J gene is TRBJ2-1, the V gene TRBV12-3 or TRBV12-4; 10 bases align to TRBD1. J lost 5 bases, V lost 7 bases, and 11 bases had no gene match. This CDR3 has 16 amino acids. In DNA, the CDR3 is TGTGCCAGCACTACGCTGTACGGGACAGGGGACAATGAGCAGTTCTTC. It specifies CASTTLYGTGDNEQFF.

This clonotype was counted only a few times. The chain recombines TRBV29-1 with TRBJ2-1, with 7 bases matching TRBD2. V lost 6 bases and J lost 0; bases outside the gene matches: 2. CDR3 length equals 13 residues. Germline V gives CDR1 SQVTM, CDR2 ANQGSEA. This CDR3 is CSVGGSSYNEQFF. CDR3 nucleotide sequence: TGCAGCGTCGGGGGGAGCTCCTACAATGAGCAGTTCTTC.

This clonotype has ten or more counts. The chain couples TRBV5-8 to TRBJ1-2; possibly TRBD1 for D (6 bases). The V end lost 4 bases, the J end lost 12 bases, and 19 bases lay between the germline ends. CDR1 and CDR2 (germline): SGHTS, YDEGEE. The CDR3 length is 13 residues. In nucleotides, the CDR3 is TGTGCCAGCAGCGGTCTACATACAGGGTTGGACACCTTC. It is translated as CASSGLHTGLDTF.

The chain is built from TRBV28 and TRBJ1-2; D possibly corresponds to TRBD1 (5 bases). This CDR3 contains 14 residues. The germline V gene has CDR1 MDHEN and CDR2 SYDVKM. V lost 7 bases and J lost 3, with 15 bases in between. The DNA for the CDR3 is TGTGCCAGCACCTCCCGGGGCCCCTACTATGGCTACACCTTC. Protein product: CASTSRGPYYGYTF.

Many counts were recorded for this clonotype. The chain couples TRBV2 to TRBJ1-1; D ambiguous. The germline V gene has CDR1 SNHLY and CDR2 FYNNEI. Trimming cost V 8 bases and J 0 bases, with 10 bases left between them. The CDR3 sequence is 13 residues long. The CDR3: CASARDVNTEAFF. In DNA, the CDR3 is TGTGCCAGCGCCCGGGATGTGAACACTGAAGCTTTCTTT.

Many counts were recorded for this clonotype. The chain employs TRBV7-9 and TRBJ1-2; D is ambiguous. The CDR3 runs 12 residues. CDR1 SEHNR and CDR2 FQNEAQ come from the germline V gene (reference sequence). V was clipped by 5 bases and J by 4 bases, with 8 bases between them. CDR3 sequence (DNA): TGTGCCAGCAGCCGAGCTACCTATGGCTACACCTTC. Translated: CASSRATYGYTF.

Comments on this clonotype: Just one base apart from a much larger clone, this may be a read error. The missing conserved phenylalanine or tryptophan at the end of this CDR3 makes a read error likely. The V and J genes are TRBV4-2 and TRBJ1-5; TRBD1 agrees at 7 bases. This CDR3 spans 15 amino acids. Germline CDR1 reads LGHNA; CDR2 reads YNFKEQ. V lost 1 base and J lost 6; bases outside the gene matches: 6. CDR3 bases: TGTGCCAGCAGCCAAGCGGACAGGACGGGTCAGCCCCAGCATTTA. Translated, it gives CASSQADRTGQPQHL.

The genes are TRBV6-2 or TRBV6-3 and TRBJ2-7; 14 nucleotides agree with TRBD2. Trimming took 5 bases from V and 4 from J; bases not matched to a gene: 10. The germline CDR1 and CDR2 sequences are MNHEY and SVGEGT. This CDR3 is built from 17 residues. The chain's CDR3 is CASSGRLAGGLSYEQYF. In nucleotides, the CDR3 is TGTGCCAGCAGTGGCAGACTAGCGGGGGGGCTGTCTTACGAGCAGTACTTC.